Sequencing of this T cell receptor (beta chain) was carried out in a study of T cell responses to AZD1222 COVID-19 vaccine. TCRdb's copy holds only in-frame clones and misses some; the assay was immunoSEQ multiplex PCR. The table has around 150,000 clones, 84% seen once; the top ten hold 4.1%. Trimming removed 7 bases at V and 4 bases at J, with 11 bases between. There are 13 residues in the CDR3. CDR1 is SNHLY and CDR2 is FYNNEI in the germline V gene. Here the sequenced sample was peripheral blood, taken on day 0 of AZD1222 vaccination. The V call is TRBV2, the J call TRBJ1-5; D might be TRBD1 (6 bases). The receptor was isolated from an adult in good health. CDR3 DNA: TGTGCCAGCAAACAGGGCCTTAATCAGCCCCAGCATTTT. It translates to CASKQGLNQPQHF.